These 18 T cell receptor beta chains share one sample of origin, sequenced in a study of cytomegalovirus exposure and HLA in healthy donors. This table comes from immunoSEQ multiplex PCR, and its TCRdb copy is limited to in-frame clones, with some not included. The sample includes around 65,000 clones, about 91% seen only once; the top ten take under 5.5%. Sequenced sample: PBMCs. The source is a man between 18 and 35 years old in good health and CMV-seropositive.

The V gene is TRBV29-1, the J gene TRBJ1-1; D is ambiguous. The V and J ends lost 1 base and 9 bases respectively, with 6 bases between them. Germline V gene lookup returns CDR1 SQVTM and CDR2 ANQGSEA. The CDR3 spans 10 residues. As DNA, the CDR3 is TGCAGCGTTGAAGGCACAAAAGCTTTCTTT. This translates into CSVEGTKAFF.

CDR3 nucleotide sequence: TGTGCCAGCAGCTCATTTACTAGCGGGAGCGACAATGAGCAGTTCTTC. Translating it yields CASSSFTSGSDNEQFF. J is TRBJ2-1 and V is TRBV7-9, with 11 bases aligning to TRBD2. CDR1 is SEHNR and CDR2 is FQNEAQ in the germline V gene (reference sequence). V was clipped by 4 bases and J by 5 bases; unmatched bases: 7. This CDR3 spans 16 amino acids.

This chain connects TRBV2 to TRBJ1-2, with D hard to call. The length of the CDR3 is 14 residues. Germline lookup yields CDR1 SNHLY and CDR2 FYNNEI. Trimming cost V 8 bases and J 3 bases, with 16 bases left between them. CDR3 loop: CASGIPGNDYGYTF. The CDR3 bases are TGTGCCAGCGGAATACCGGGGAATGACTATGGCTACACCTTC.

CDR3 residues: CASRNEEFTGELFF. CDR3 coding DNA: TGTGCCAGCAGGAATGAGGAGTTTACCGGGGAGCTGTTTTTT. The chain recombines TRBV27 with TRBJ2-2, with no clear D. The CDR3 runs 14 residues. The V and J ends lost 6 bases and 5 bases respectively, with 13 bases between them. Germline assignment: CDR1 MNHEY and CDR2 SMNVEV (reference sequence).

The table lists this clone with a count of one. The V and J genes are TRBV5-1 and TRBJ2-7, with 10 bases identical to TRBD1. CDR1 and CDR2 from the germline V gene are SGHRS and YFSETQ. V was pared by 5 bases and J by 4 bases, with 15 bases of the junction left unmatched. CDR3 size: 17 residues. The CDR3 bases are TGCGCCAGCAGTTTTTTCCCCGCCGGGACAGGGGTGTACGAGCAGTACTTC. This encodes CASSFFPAGTGVYEQYF. The whole variable domain, filled in from reference TRBV5-1 and TRBJ2-7, reads KAGVTQTPRYLIKTRGQQVTLSCSPISGHRSVSWYQQTPGQGLQFLFEYFSETQRNKGNFPGRFSGRQFSNSRSEMNVSTLELGDSALYLCASSFFPAGTGVYEQYFGPGTRLTVT.

The genes are TRBV15 and TRBJ2-1; tentatively, D is TRBD2 (6 bases). This CDR3 region has 15 residues. Trimming cost V 3 bases and J 7 bases, with 16 bases left between them. The germline V gene encodes CDR1 LNHNV and CDR2 YYDKDF (reference sequence). In DNA, the CDR3 is TGTGCCACCAGCAGGACTGCAGGGAGGTTGAATGAGCAGTTCTTC. Translating gives CATSRTAGRLNEQFF.

The chain joins TRBV5-1 to TRBJ2-7; 8 bases map to TRBD1. V dropped 3 bases and J dropped 5; count of bases not matched to a gene: 7. The CDR3 loop spans 14 amino acids. Germline V lookup: CDR1 SGHRS, CDR2 YFSETQ. Here the CDR3 DNA reads TGCGCCAGCAGCTCCGGACAGGGATGGGACGAGCAGTACTTC. It translates to CASSSGQGWDEQYF.

Turning to this clone: This specimen includes other DNA sequences encoding the same CDR3. J is TRBJ1-2 and V is TRBV5-1; D possibly corresponds to TRBD1 (5 bases). The CDR3 sequence is 13 residues long. V gave up 4 bases and J gave up 1 base, with 8 bases separating them. Per the germline V gene, CDR1 is SGHRS and CDR2 is YFSETQ. CDR3: CASSLDSNYGYTF. The CDR3 DNA reads as TGCGCCAGCAGCCTAGACAGTAACTATGGCTACACCTTC.

The chain has TRBV5-1 and TRBJ2-7, with D possibly being TRBD2 (5 bases). CDR1 and CDR2 (germline): SGHRS, YFSETQ. The CDR3 has 15 amino acids. Deletions cut 4 bases from V and 3 bases from J, with 17 bases between. CDR3 sequence (DNA): TGCGCCAGCAGCGGAGGAACTCGCGTTCACTACGAGCAGTACTTC. Its translation: CASSGGTRVHYEQYF.

The J gene is TRBJ2-3, the V gene TRBV5-8; TRBD2 agrees at 10 bases. V was clipped by 4 bases and J by 6 bases; unmatched bases: 11. The CDR3 runs to 16 residues. CDR1 is SGHTS, CDR2 YDEGEE, per germline. The CDR3 DNA reads as TGTGCCAGCAGCCTCCGACTAGCGGGTCAGGAGGATACGCAGTATTTT. Encoded protein: CASSLRLAGQEDTQYF.

The V gene is TRBV19, the J gene TRBJ1-4; 7 bases are a match to TRBD1. V lost 5 bases, J lost 6 bases, and 9 bases stayed unmatched. The V gene's germline CDR1 is LNHDA and CDR2 SQIVND (reference sequence). This CDR3 has 15 residues. The CDR3: CASSSTRDSYEKLFF. Written as DNA, the CDR3 is TGTGCCAGTAGTTCAACCCGGGACAGCTATGAAAAACTGTTTTTT.

The J gene is TRBJ2-1, the V gene TRBV6-4, with D uncertain. This CDR3 spans 13 amino acids. Per the germline V gene, CDR1 is MRHNA and CDR2 is SNTAGT. The germline V and J ends were trimmed by 0 bases and 4 bases, with 4 bases remaining between them. This CDR3 reads CASSDSEYNEQFF. CDR3 nucleotides: TGTGCCAGCAGTGACTCGGAGTACAATGAGCAGTTCTTC.

The rearrangement joins TRBV2 to TRBJ2-7, with 8 bases matching TRBD1. J gave up 3 bases and V 3 bases, and 7 bases lay outside the gene matches. Looked up from germline, CDR1 is SNHLY and CDR2 is FYNNEI. The CDR3 contains 15 residues. This chain's CDR3 is CASSDRDRSFYEQYF. The DNA of the CDR3 is TGTGCCAGCAGTGACCGGGACAGGTCTTTCTACGAGCAGTACTTC. The variable domain in full, completed from reference TRBV2 and TRBJ2-7, reads EPEVTQTPSHQVTQMGQEVILRCVPISNHLYFYWYRQILGQKVEFLVSFYNNEISEKSEIFDDQFSVERPDGSNFTLKIRSTKLEDSAMYFCASSDRDRSFYEQYFGPGTRLTVT.

The chain carries TRBV4-1 and TRBJ2-7, with D possibly TRBD2 on 5 matching bases. Trimming cost V 0 bases and J 3 bases, with 12 bases left between them. The CDR3 totals 15 residues. CDR1 MGHRA and CDR2 YSYEKL come from the germline V gene. The CDR3 DNA is TGCGCCAGCAGCCAAGAAGCGGTGGGCCTCTACGAGCAGTACTTC. Its translation is CASSQEAVGLYEQYF.

The rearrangement links TRBV6-5 to TRBJ1-1; 9 nucleotides align to TRBD1. V gave up 0 bases and J gave up 6 bases; unmatched junction bases: 5. Germline assignment: CDR1 MNHEY and CDR2 SVGAGI. The CDR3 consists of 15 residues. CDR3 nucleotides: TGTGCCAGCAGTTACTCGACAGGGGGTAACGCTGAAGCTTTCTTT. This gives the protein CASSYSTGGNAEAFF.

This CDR3 reads CASSYRMEGYEQYF. In nucleotides, the CDR3 is TGTGCCAGCAGTTACCGGATGGAGGGCTACGAGCAGTACTTC. The chain links TRBV6-6 to TRBJ2-7, with a weak D call TRBD2 (6 bases). This CDR3 is 14 amino acids long. V was shortened by 2 bases and J by 3 bases, with 11 bases between the two germline ends. Germline CDR1 MNHNY, CDR2 SVGAGI (reference sequence).

V gene TRBV29-1 combines with J gene TRBJ1-3; D unresolved. The length of the CDR3 is 15 residues. Trimming stripped 4 bases from V and 0 bases from J, with 13 bases between. The germline gives CDR1 SQVTM, CDR2 ANQGSEA. The CDR3 DNA reads as TGCAGCGTTGGAGGTCCAACTAGCTCTGGAAACACCATATATTTT. The encoded protein is CSVGGPTSSGNTIYF.

The CDR3 loop reads CASSQDTVYEQYF. CDR3 nucleotides: TGTGCCAGCAGCCAAGATACAGTATACGAGCAGTACTTC. This rearrangement joins TRBV14 to TRBJ2-7; D unclear. V lost 0 bases, J lost 4 bases, and 7 bases lay in between. This CDR3 is built from 13 residues. Germline assignment: CDR1 SGHDN and CDR2 FVKESK. The whole variable domain, filled in from reference TRBV14 and TRBJ2-7, reads EAGVTQFPSHSVIEKGQTVTLRCDPISGHDNLYWYRRVMGKEIKFLLHFVKESKQDESGMPNNRFLAERTGGTYSTLKVQPAELEDSGVYFCASSQDTVYEQYFGPGTRLTVT.